This T cell receptor (beta chain) appears in the sequencing data of a study of cytomegalovirus exposure and HLA in healthy donors. Study-level background: Of the donors genotyped, several hundred in all, 75% to 85% fell in the Caucasian-associated ancestry cluster. Study observations and caveats: In vitro assays verified that three CMV-associated chains recognized CMV antigens specifically. According to a later analysis, donors in an Asian-associated ancestry cluster reportedly had fewer N-insertions than the roughly 720-donor mean.

Looked up from germline, CDR1 is SGHRS and CDR2 is YFSETQ. V was cut by 0 bases and J by 3 bases, with 7 bases left in between. This CDR3 has 14 residues. This clone was picked up a small number of times. Its antigen is undetermined. It was with 60 Vbeta and 13 Jbeta primers that the PCR ran. Measured with immunoSEQ multiplex PCR; TCRdb has only the in-frame clones, and not every one. The profile shows approximately 200,000 clones, roughly 78% of them singletons. This rearrangement joins TRBV5-1 to TRBJ1-5; D might be TRBD1 (5 bases). The sequenced material came from PBMCs. This sequence was found in a woman aged 25 to 39 in good health and CMV-seropositive. CDR3 sequence: CASSLGQSNQPQHF. The CDR3 nucleotides are TGCGCCAGCAGCTTGGGACAGTCCAATCAGCCCCAGCATTTT.